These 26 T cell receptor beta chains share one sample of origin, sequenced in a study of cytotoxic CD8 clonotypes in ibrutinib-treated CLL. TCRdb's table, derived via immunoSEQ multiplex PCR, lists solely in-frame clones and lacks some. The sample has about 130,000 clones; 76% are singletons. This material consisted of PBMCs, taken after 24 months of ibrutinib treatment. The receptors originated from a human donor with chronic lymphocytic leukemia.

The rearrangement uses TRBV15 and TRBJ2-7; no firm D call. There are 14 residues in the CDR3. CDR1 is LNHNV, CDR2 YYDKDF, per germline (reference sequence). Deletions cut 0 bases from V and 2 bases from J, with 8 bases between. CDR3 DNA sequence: TGTGCCACCAGCAGAGATCGGGCAACCTACGAGCAGTACTTC. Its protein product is CATSRDRATYEQYF.

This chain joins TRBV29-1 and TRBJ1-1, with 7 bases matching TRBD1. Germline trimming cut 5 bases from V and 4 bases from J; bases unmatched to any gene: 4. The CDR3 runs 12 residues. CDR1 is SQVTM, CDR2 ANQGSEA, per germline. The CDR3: CSVLQGITEAFF. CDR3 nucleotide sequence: TGCAGCGTTCTACAGGGGATCACTGAAGCTTTCTTT.

CDR3 DNA sequence: TGTGCCAGCAGCAAAGCGGGAGAAAATAGCAATCAGCCCCAGCATTTT. Residues: CASSKAGENSNQPQHF. This chain uses TRBV21-1 with TRBJ1-5. TRBV21-1 constitutes a pseudogene. The CDR3 totals 16 residues.

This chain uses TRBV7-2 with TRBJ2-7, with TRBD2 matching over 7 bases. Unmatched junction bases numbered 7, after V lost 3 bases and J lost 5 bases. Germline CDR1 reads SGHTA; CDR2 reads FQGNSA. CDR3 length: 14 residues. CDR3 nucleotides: TGTGCCAGCAGCTTGAGGACGGCGGGGGACGAGCAGTACTTC. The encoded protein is CASSLRTAGDEQYF.

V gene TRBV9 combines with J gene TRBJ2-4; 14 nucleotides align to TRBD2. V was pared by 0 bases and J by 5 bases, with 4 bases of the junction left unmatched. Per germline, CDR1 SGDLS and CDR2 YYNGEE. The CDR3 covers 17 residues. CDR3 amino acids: CASSVGGTSGSQNIQYF. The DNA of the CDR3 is TGTGCCAGCAGCGTAGGAGGGACTAGCGGGAGCCAAAACATTCAGTACTTC.

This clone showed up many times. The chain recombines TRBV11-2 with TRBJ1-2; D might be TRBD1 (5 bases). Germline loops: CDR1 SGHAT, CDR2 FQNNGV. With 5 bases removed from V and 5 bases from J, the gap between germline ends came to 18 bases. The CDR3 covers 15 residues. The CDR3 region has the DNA TGTGCCAGCAGCACTAGTAGGGGCCCGGGGTATGGCTACACCTTC. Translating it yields CASSTSRGPGYGYTF.

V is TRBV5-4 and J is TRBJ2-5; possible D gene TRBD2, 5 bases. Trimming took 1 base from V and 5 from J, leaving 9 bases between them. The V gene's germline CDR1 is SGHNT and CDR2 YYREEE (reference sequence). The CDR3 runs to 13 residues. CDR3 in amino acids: CASSLRAGETQYF. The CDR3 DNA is TGTGCCAGCAGCTTGCGTGCGGGTGAGACCCAGTACTTC.

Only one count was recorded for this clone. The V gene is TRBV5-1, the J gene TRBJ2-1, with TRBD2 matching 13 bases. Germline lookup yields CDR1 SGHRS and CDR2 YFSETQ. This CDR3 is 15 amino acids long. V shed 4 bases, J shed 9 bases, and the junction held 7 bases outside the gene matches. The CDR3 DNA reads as TGCGCCAGCAGCCCGGGACTAGCGGGAACGGGTGAGCAGTTCTTC. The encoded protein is CASSPGLAGTGEQFF.

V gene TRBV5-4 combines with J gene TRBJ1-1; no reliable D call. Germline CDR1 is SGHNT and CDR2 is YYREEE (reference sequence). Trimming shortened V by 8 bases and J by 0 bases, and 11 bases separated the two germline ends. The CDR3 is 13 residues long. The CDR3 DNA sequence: TGTGCCAGTCTGGCAGATATGAACACTGAAGCTTTCTTT. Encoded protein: CASLADMNTEAFF. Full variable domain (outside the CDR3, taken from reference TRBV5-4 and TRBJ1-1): ETGVTQSPTHLIKTRGQQVTLRCSSQSGHNTVSWYQQALGQGPQFIFQYYREEENGRGNFPPRFSGLQFPNYSSELNVNALELDDSALYLCASLADMNTEAFFGQGTRLTVV.

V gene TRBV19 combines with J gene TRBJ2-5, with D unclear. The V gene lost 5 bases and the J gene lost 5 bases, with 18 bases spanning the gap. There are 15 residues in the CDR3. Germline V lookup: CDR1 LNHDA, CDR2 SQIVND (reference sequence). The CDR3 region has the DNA TGTGCCAGTAGTGTTACAGCGCCCCTGGGGGAGACCCAGTACTTC. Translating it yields CASSVTAPLGETQYF.

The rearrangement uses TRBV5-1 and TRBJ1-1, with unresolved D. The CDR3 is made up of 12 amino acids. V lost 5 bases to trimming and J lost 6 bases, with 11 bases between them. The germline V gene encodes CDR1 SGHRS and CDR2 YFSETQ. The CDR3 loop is CASSFGVAEAFF. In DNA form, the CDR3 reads TGCGCCAGCAGTTTCGGGGTCGCTGAAGCTTTCTTT.

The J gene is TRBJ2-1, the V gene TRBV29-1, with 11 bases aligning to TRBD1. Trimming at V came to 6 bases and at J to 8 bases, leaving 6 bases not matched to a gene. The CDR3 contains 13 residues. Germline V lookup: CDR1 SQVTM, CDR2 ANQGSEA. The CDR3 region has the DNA TGCAGCGTACCCCGGACAGGGGGCTATGAGCAGTTCTTC. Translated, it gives CSVPRTGGYEQFF.

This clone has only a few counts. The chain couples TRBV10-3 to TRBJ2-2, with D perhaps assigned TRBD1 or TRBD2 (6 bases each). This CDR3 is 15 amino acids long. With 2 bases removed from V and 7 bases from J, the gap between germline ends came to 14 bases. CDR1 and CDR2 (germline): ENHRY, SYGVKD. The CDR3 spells CAISERGTDGGELFF. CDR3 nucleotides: TGTGCCATCAGTGAGAGGGGGACTGATGGCGGGGAGCTGTTTTTT.

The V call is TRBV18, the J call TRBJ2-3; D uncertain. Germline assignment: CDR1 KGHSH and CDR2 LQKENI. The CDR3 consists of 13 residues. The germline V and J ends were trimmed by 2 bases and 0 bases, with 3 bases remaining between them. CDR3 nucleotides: TGTGCCAGCTCACCAGGGAGCACAGATACGCAGTATTTT. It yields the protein CASSPGSTDTQYF.

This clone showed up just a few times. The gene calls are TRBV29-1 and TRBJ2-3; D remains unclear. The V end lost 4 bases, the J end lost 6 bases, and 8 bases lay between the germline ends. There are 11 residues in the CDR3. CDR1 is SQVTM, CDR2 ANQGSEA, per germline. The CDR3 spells CSVAVGDTQYF. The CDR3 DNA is TGCAGCGTTGCCGTTGGGGATACGCAGTATTTT.

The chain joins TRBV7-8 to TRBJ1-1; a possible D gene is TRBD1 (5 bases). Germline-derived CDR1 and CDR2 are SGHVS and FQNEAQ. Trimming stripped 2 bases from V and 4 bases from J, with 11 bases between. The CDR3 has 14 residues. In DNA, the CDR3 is TGTGCCAGCAGCTTAAGGGGATCGGGCACTGAAGCTTTCTTT. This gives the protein CASSLRGSGTEAFF.

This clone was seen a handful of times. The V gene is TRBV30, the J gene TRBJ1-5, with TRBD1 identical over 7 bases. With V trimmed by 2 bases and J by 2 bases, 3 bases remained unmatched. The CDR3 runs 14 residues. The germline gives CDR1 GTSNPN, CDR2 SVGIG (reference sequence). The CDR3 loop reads CAWSRGQGNQPQHF. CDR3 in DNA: TGTGCCTGGAGTAGGGGGCAGGGCAATCAGCCCCAGCATTTT.

In DNA, the CDR3 is TGTGCCAGCAAGGGGGACGACCTCGGGTATACGCAGTATTTT. This encodes CASKGDDLGYTQYF. This chain connects TRBV7-9 to TRBJ2-3, with D possibly TRBD1 on 6 matching bases. V was trimmed by 7 bases and J by 7 bases, leaving 18 bases between them. The CDR3 spans 14 residues. From germline, CDR1 is SEHNR and CDR2 FQNEAQ (reference sequence).

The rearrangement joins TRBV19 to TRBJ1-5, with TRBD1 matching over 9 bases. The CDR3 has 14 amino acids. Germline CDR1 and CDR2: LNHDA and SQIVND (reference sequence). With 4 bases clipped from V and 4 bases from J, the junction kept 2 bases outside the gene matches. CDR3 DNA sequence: TGTGCCAGTAGTACCGACAGGGGGAATCAGCCCCAGCATTTT. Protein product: CASSTDRGNQPQHF. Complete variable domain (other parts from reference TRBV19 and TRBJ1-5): DGGITQSPKYLFRKEGQNVTLSCEQNLNHDAMYWYRQDPGQGLRLIYYSQIVNDFQKGDIAEGYSVSREKKESFPLTVTSAQKNPTAFYLCASSTDRGNQPQHFGDGTRLSIL.

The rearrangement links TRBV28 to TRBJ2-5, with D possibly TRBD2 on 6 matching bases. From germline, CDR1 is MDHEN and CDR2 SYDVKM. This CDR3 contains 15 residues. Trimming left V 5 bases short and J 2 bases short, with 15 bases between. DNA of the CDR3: TGTGCCAGCAGTCCTCCGGGGGTACTACAAGAGACCCAGTACTTC. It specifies CASSPPGVLQETQYF.

The CDR3 nucleotides are TGTGCCAGCAGCGTAGTGTTGGGTAGCGATACGCAGTATTTT. Residues: CASSVVLGSDTQYF. The rearrangement links TRBV9 to TRBJ2-3; D gene uncertain. Germline V lookup: CDR1 SGDLS, CDR2 YYNGEE. Deletions cut 0 bases from V and 6 bases from J, with 11 bases between. The CDR3 has 14 residues.

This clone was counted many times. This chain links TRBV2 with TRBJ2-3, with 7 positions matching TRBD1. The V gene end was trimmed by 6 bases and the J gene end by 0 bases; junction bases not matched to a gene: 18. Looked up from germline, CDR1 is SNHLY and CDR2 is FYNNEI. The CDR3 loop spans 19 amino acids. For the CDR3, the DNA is TGTGCCAGCAGACCCGGGACAGCTTCGGTCCGGTCTAGCACAGATACGCAGTATTTT. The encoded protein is CASRPGTASVRSSTDTQYF.

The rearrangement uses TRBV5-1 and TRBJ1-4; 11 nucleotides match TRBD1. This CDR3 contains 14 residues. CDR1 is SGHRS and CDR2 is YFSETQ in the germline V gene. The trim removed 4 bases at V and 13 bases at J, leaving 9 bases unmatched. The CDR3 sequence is CASSTGTGGLGLFF. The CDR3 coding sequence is TGCGCCAGCAGCACAGGGACAGGGGGTCTGGGACTGTTTTTT. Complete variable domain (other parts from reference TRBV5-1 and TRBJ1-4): KAGVTQTPRYLIKTRGQQVTLSCSPISGHRSVSWYQQTPGQGLQFLFEYFSETQRNKGNFPGRFSGRQFSNSRSEMNVSTLELGDSALYLCASSTGTGGLGLFFGSGTQLSVL.

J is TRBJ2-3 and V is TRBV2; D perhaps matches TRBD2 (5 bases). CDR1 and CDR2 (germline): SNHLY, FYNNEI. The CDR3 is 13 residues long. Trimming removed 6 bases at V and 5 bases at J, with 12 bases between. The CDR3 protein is CASRRAVGDTQYF. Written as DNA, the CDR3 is TGTGCCAGCAGGCGGGCGGTGGGAGATACGCAGTATTTT.

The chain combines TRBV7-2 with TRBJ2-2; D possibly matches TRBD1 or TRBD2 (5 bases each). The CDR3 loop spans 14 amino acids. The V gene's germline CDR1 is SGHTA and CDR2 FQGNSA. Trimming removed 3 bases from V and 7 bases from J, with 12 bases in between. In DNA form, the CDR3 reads TGTGCCAGCAGCTTGGGACCTTGGGGCGGGGAGCTGTTTTTT. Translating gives CASSLGPWGGELFF.

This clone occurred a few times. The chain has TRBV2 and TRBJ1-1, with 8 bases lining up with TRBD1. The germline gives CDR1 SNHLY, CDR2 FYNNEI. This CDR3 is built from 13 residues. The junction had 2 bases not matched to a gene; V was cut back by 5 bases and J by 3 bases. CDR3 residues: CASSPDRDTEAFF. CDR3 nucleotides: TGTGCCAGCAGTCCGGACAGGGACACTGAAGCTTTCTTT. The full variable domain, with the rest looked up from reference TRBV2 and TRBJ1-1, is EPEVTQTPSHQVTQMGQEVILRCVPISNHLYFYWYRQILGQKVEFLVSFYNNEISEKSEIFDDQFSVERPDGSNFTLKIRSTKLEDSAMYFCASSPDRDTEAFFGQGTRLTVV.